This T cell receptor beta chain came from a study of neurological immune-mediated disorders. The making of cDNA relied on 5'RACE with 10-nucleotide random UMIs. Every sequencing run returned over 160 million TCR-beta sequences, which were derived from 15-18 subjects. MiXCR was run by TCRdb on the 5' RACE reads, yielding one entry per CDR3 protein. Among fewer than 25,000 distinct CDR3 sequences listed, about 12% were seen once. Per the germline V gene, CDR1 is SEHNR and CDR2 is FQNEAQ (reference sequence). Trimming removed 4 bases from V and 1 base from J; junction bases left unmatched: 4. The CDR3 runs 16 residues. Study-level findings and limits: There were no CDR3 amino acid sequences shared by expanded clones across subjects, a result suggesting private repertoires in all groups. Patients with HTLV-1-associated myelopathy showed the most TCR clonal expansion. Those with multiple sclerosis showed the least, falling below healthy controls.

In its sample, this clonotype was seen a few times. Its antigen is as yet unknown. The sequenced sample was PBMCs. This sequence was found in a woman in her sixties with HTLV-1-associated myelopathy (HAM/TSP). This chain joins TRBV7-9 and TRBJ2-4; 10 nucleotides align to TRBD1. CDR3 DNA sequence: TGTGCCAGCAGCTCAGGGACAGGGGACGCCAAAAACATTCAGTACTTC. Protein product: CASSSGTGDAKNIQYF.